This entry is about one T cell receptor (beta chain). The antigen is undetermined. Data came from immunoSEQ multiplex PCR; TCRdb stores just in-frame clones and leaves some out. The table shows 70,000 or so clones, with roughly 90% occurring only once. This sample stems from a study of T cell responses to AZD1222 COVID-19 vaccine. Study outcomes and limitations: Clonal diversity may have been underestimated in mostly white British donors. Spike-specific TCRs gained breadth and depth after people received two AZD1222 doses. Samples come after the peak T cell response, not at day 14. Only 6 or 7 AZD1222 recipients tested seropositive at baseline.

The V gene's germline CDR1 is SGHTA and CDR2 FQGNSA. The CDR3 consists of 16 residues. V lost 5 bases and J lost 5; bases outside the gene matches: 6. The sample here was peripheral blood, taken on day 0 of AZD1222 vaccination. The chain recombines TRBV7-2 with TRBJ1-4; 12 bases line up with TRBD1. This receptor was obtained from an adult in good health. In DNA form, the CDR3 reads TGTGCCAGCAGCGCGGGACAGGGGGCCTTCAATGAAAAACTGTTTTTT. It specifies CASSAGQGAFNEKLFF. The entire variable domain, with the rest obtained from reference TRBV7-2 and TRBJ1-4, is as follows: GAGVSQSPSNKVTEKGKDVELRCDPISGHTALYWYRQSLGQGLEFLIYFQGNSAPDKSGLPSDRFSAERTGGSVSTLTIQRTQQEDSAVYLCASSAGQGAFNEKLFFGSGTQLSVL.